One and the same sample provided the 7 T cell receptor beta chains below, sequenced in a study of OX40 agonist ivuxolimab in advanced cancers. Here immunoSEQ multiplex PCR was the method, and the copy in TCRdb shows in-frame clones only, minus some. The table lists about 17,000 clones, around 69% of them singletons. The specimen comprised CD4+ or CD8+ T cells sorted from blood, sampled in a trial of the OX40 agonist ivuxolimab. Every receptor here comes from an adult with an advanced solid tumor such as melanoma, head and neck, liver or kidney cancer.

The chain joins TRBV18 to TRBJ1-3; D is undetermined. V lost 2 bases and J lost 2, with 13 bases in between. Germline values: CDR1 KGHSH, CDR2 LQKENI. This CDR3 region has 16 residues. The CDR3 DNA is TGTGCCAGCTCACCAAGTTCCGTTAAGGCTGGAAACACCATATATTTT. It is translated as CASSPSSVKAGNTIYF. The variable domain in full, completed from reference TRBV18 and TRBJ1-3, reads NAGVMQNPRHLVRRRGQEARLRCSPMKGHSHVYWYRQLPEEGLKFMVYLQKENIIDESGMPKERFSAEFPKEGPSILRIQQVVRGDSAAYFCASSPSSVKAGNTIYFGEGSWLTVV.

This clone was seen a handful of times. The chain carries TRBV4-1 and TRBJ2-3; TRBD2 matches at 10 bases. J was trimmed by 3 bases and V by 2 bases; bases with no gene match: 2. From germline, CDR1 is MGHRA and CDR2 YSYEKL. This CDR3 contains 15 residues. Here the CDR3 DNA reads TGCGCCAGCAGCCAATTTAGCGGGGGGACAGATACGCAGTATTTT. Its protein is CASSQFSGGTDTQYF.

This chain links TRBV28 with TRBJ2-1; 10 nucleotides match TRBD2. J lost 7 bases, V lost 6 bases, and 12 bases had no gene match. CDR3 length: 16 residues. Germline CDR1 MDHEN, CDR2 SYDVKM. CDR3: CASRSREREGQNEQFF. The CDR3 DNA sequence: TGTGCCAGCAGATCAAGGGAGCGGGAGGGCCAAAATGAGCAGTTCTTC.

This clone was observed a handful of times. The genes are TRBV5-6 and TRBJ2-3; D tentatively reads TRBD1 or TRBD2 (5 bases each). Per germline, CDR1 SGHDT and CDR2 YYEEEE. The V gene lost 0 bases and the J gene lost 5 bases, with 7 bases spanning the gap. The CDR3 spans 13 residues. Written as DNA, the CDR3 is TGTGCCAGCAGCTTGGGGGACGGAGATACGCAGTATTTT. Translated: CASSLGDGDTQYF.

The chain links TRBV19 to TRBJ2-1; 9 bases map to TRBD1. CDR1 is LNHDA, CDR2 SQIVND, per germline (reference sequence). J lost 3 bases, V lost 9 bases, and 12 bases had no gene match. The CDR3 spans 16 residues. The CDR3 here is CASRDRDRTGYNEQFF. The CDR3 DNA reads as TGTGCCAGCCGGGACAGGGACCGGACGGGCTACAATGAGCAGTTCTTC.

This chain links TRBV11-3 with TRBJ2-1; perhaps TRBD2 as D (6 bases). This CDR3 spans 12 amino acids. Between the trimmed V and J ends, which lost 3 bases and 7 bases, there was a span of 7 bases. Germline V gene data show CDR1 as SGHNT and CDR2 as YENEEA. As DNA, the CDR3 is TGTGCCAGCAGCTTTGGGGGGAATGAGCAGTTCTTC. Translated: CASSFGGNEQFF.

J is TRBJ2-7 and V is TRBV29-1, with D maybe TRBD2 (6 bases). CDR1 SQVTM and CDR2 ANQGSEA come from the germline V gene. The CDR3 covers 13 residues. Trimming left V 1 base short and J 4 bases short, with 11 bases between. CDR3 in amino acids: CSVEVPGEYEQYF. The DNA of the CDR3 is TGCAGCGTTGAAGTTCCGGGGGAATACGAGCAGTACTTC.